The 8 T cell receptor beta chains below come from one sample, sequenced in a study of T cells in Graves' hyperthyroidism and ophthalmopathy. Amplified regions were TCR beta CDR3 sequences from RNA transcripts. The HTBI primer set served for first-round RT-PCR of the TCR CDR3. Each CDR3 protein is one row after TCRdb ran MiXCR on the multiplex PCR reads. This table has roughly 550,000 distinct CDR3 sequences, roughly a sixth appearing once. The sequenced sample consisted of blood. Receptor source: a woman in her 30s with Graves' ophthalmopathy.

This clonotype was seen more than once but under ten times. The genes are TRBV6-1 and TRBJ2-7; D unclear. The CDR3 has 12 amino acids. Looked up from germline, CDR1 is MNHNS and CDR2 is SASEGT. V lost 1 base and J 6 bases, leaving 7 bases between the germline ends. This chain's CDR3 is CASSEVLAEQYF. The CDR3 DNA follows: TGTGCCAGCAGTGAAGTGTTGGCCGAGCAGTACTTC.

At least ten counts were recorded for this clonotype. J is TRBJ2-1 and V is TRBV7-9, with 7 nucleotides matching TRBD2. CDR3 length: 16 residues. Germline values: CDR1 SEHNR, CDR2 FQNEAQ (reference sequence). The V and J ends lost 6 bases and 1 base, in that order; junction bases with no gene match: 9. CDR3 sequence: CASRHVLAVSYNEQFF. The DNA of the CDR3 is TGTGCCAGCAGGCACGTCCTAGCGGTATCCTACAATGAGCAGTTCTTC.

This clonotype was counted at least ten times. CDR3 sequence reads: CASSFHTGYYEQYF. CDR3 nucleotides: TGTGCCAGCAGTTTTCATACGGGATACTACGAGCAGTACTTC. The chain combines TRBV28 with TRBJ2-7, with TRBD2 as a possible D gene (5 bases). CDR1 and CDR2 from the germline V gene are MDHEN and SYDVKM. The CDR3 contains 14 residues. V lost 3 bases to trimming and J lost 3 bases, with 12 bases between them.

The table lists this clonotype with many counts. This chain links TRBV7-9 with TRBJ2-7; TRBD1 matches 7 bases. This CDR3 is built from 15 residues. Germline CDR1 and CDR2: SEHNR and FQNEAQ (reference sequence). After removal of 4 bases from V and 4 bases from J, the junction contained 10 bases not matched to a gene. The DNA of the CDR3 is TGTGCCAGCAGCTCAAACGACAGGGCCGGGTACGAGCAGTACTTC. It specifies CASSSNDRAGYEQYF.

The table lists this clonotype with a few counts. DNA of the CDR3: TGCGCCAGCAGCTTACCGGGACAGAGTATCCAAGAGACCCAGTACTTC. Protein product: CASSLPGQSIQETQYF. V gene TRBV5-1 combines with J gene TRBJ2-5, with 7 bases fitting TRBD1. This CDR3 comprises 16 residues. Germline V CDR1 and CDR2: SGHRS, YFSETQ. The V segment lost 2 bases and the J segment 1 base; nucleotides outside the gene matches: 8.

This clonotype was recorded at least ten times. The rearrangement uses TRBV6-1 and TRBJ2-7; 10 positions match TRBD2. Unmatched junction bases numbered 3, after V lost 4 bases and J lost 0 bases. Germline V CDR1 and CDR2: MNHNS, SASEGT. The CDR3 is 15 amino acids. The CDR3 coding sequence is TGTGCCAGCAGTGGGACTAGCGGAGGCTCCTACGAGCAGTACTTC. Its translation: CASSGTSGGSYEQYF.

The chain carries TRBV6-1 and TRBJ2-1; possibly TRBD1 for D (6 bases). Germline assignment: CDR1 MNHNS and CDR2 SASEGT. The CDR3 covers 13 residues. Trimming removed 3 bases at V and 10 bases at J, with 13 bases between. In DNA form, the CDR3 reads TGTGCCAGCAGTGAGATGGGGGCAGGAGAGCAGTTCTTC. Translation: CASSEMGAGEQFF.

This clonotype was found many times. This chain uses TRBV11-2 with TRBJ2-7; 8 bases align to TRBD2. Germline CDR1 and CDR2: SGHAT and FQNNGV. V lost 3 bases and J lost 1; bases outside the gene matches: 8. The CDR3 spans 16 residues. The CDR3 DNA is TGTGCCAGCAGCTTGGTAGCGGGATCCCGGTCCTACGAGCAGTACTTC. Protein product: CASSLVAGSRSYEQYF.